A selection of T cell receptor beta chains follows, all from one sample in a study of glioma-infiltrating T cells after dendritic cell vaccination. Data came from immunoSEQ multiplex PCR; TCRdb stores just in-frame clones and leaves some out. Counted here are tens of thousands of clones, less than 85% occurring once; the ten biggest clones make up approximately 8%. The sequencing used blood, collected after dendritic cell vaccination. Source of these receptors: a human donor with glioblastoma. Both conserved end residues are part of each CDR3. A D gene is named only where the DNA matches it firmly. The size field is filled for only some rows; it gives once, few, many or a size class.

>TRBV19|TRBJ1-5|NA|NA
CASSNAGIFNQPQHF
TGTGCCAGTAGTAACGCGGGGATTTTTAATCAGCCCCAGCATTTT
>TRBV4-3|TRBJ2-7|TRBD2|few
CASSQQPLGGGDYEQYF
TGCGCCAGCAGCCAGCAACCCCTGGGCGGGGGGGACTACGAGCAGTACTTC
>TRBV6-5|TRBJ2-3|NA|NA
CASRKQGSDTQYF
TGTGCCAGCAGAAAACAGGGCTCGGATACGCAGTATTTT
>TRBV5-6|TRBJ2-7|NA|NA
CASSLYSDPSPLGTYEQYF
TGTGCCAGCAGCCTCTATAGCGACCCGAGCCCCCTCGGTACCTACGAGCAGTACTTC
>TRBV30|TRBJ2-5|NA|once
CAWRSTGRGETQYF
TGTGCCTGGAGGTCGACTGGGCGGGGAGAGACCCAGTACTTC
>TRBV27|TRBJ2-7|TRBD1|NA
CASAAEDRASEQYF
TGTGCCAGTGCCGCAGAGGACAGGGCTAGCGAGCAGTACTTC
>TRBV5-6|TRBJ1-1|NA|NA
CASSSWKGGEAFF
TGTGCCAGCAGCTCCTGGAAGGGGGGGGAAGCTTTCTTT
>TRBV21-1|TRBJ1-2|NA|once
CASSPGDNYGYTF
TGTGCCAGCAGCCCAGGGGACAACTATGGCTACACCTTC
>TRBV7-6|TRBJ2-1|TRBD2|NA
CASSLSGVAGGTEQFF
TGTGCCAGCAGCTTAAGCGGGGTAGCGGGAGGGACCGAGCAGTTCTTC
>TRBV7-6|TRBJ2-1|TRBD2|NA
CASTLGRGGPNEQFF
TGTGCCAGCACCCTGGGGCGGGGGGGCCCAAATGAGCAGTTCTTC
>TRBV25-1|TRBJ2-1|NA|NA
CASSETGGGEQFF
TGTGCCAGCAGTGAGACGGGGGGCGGGGAGCAGTTCTTC
>TRBV4-1|TRBJ2-1|NA|once
CASSQDHPDSSSYNEQFF
TGCGCCAGCAGCCAAGATCACCCGGACTCAAGCTCCTACAATGAGCAGTTCTTC
>TRBV7-9|TRBJ1-2|NA|NA
CASSLGVEGPGYTF
TGTGCCAGCAGCTTAGGGGTGGAGGGACCTGGCTACACCTTC
>TRBV5-1|TRBJ2-7|NA|NA
CASSLAGGGPYEQYF
TGCGCCAGCAGCTTGGCCGGGGGAGGTCCCTACGAGCAGTACTTC
>TRBV7-2|TRBJ2-5|TRBD2|NA
CASSPGGIQETQYF
TGTGCCAGCAGCCCGGGGGGGATTCAAGAGACCCAGTACTTC
>TRBV29-1|TRBJ2-5|NA|NA
CSVAGRGQETQYF
TGCAGCGTTGCTGGCAGGGGACAAGAGACCCAGTACTTC
>TRBV7-2|TRBJ2-7|NA|NA
CASSLAGGYEQYF
TGTGCCAGCAGCTTAGCGGGGGGTTACGAGCAGTACTTC
>TRBV9|TRBJ2-3|NA|NA
CASRRDTLTDTQYF
TGTGCCAGCAGGAGGGACACCCTCACAGATACGCAGTATTTT
>TRBV28|TRBJ2-7|NA|NA
CASRDRTYEQYF
TGTGCCAGCAGAGACAGGACCTACGAGCAGTACTTC
>TRBV6-1|TRBJ2-7|TRBD2|NA
CASSVPFGLAGDYEQYF
TGTGCCAGCAGTGTGCCATTCGGACTAGCGGGGGACTACGAGCAGTACTTC
>TRBV11-2|TRBJ1-6|TRBD1|NA
CASSFGQGDNSPLHF
TGTGCCAGCAGCTTTGGACAGGGAGACAATTCACCCCTCCACTTT
>TRBV7-6|TRBJ2-3|TRBD1|NA
CASSSETGVDRDTQYF
TGTGCCAGCAGCTCAGAAACAGGGGTAGATAGAGATACGCAGTATTTT
>TRBV28|TRBJ2-7|NA|NA
CASSGGNSYEQYF
TGTGCCAGCTCAGGGGGGAATTCCTACGAGCAGTACTTC
>TRBV9|TRBJ2-2|TRBD1|NA
CASSVGPLGTGGFLNTGELFF
TGTGCCAGCAGCGTAGGTCCCTTGGGGACAGGGGGCTTCTTGAACACCGGGGAGCTGTTTTTT
>TRBV6-6|TRBJ2-3|NA|NA
CASRNQGLSTDTQYF
TGTGCCAGCAGGAACCAGGGACTCAGCACAGATACGCAGTATTTT
>TRBV6-1|TRBJ1-1|NA|NA
CASSEAGAGNTEAFF
TGTGCCAGCAGTGAAGCAGGGGCAGGGAACACTGAAGCTTTCTTT
>TRBV4-3|TRBJ2-7|NA|NA
CASSQVLAREQYF
TGCGCCAGCAGCCAAGTTCTAGCGAGGGAGCAGTACTTC
>TRBV4-1|TRBJ1-2|TRBD1|NA
CASSQGPGTVNYGYTF
TGCGCCAGCAGCCAAGGTCCTGGGACAGTCAACTATGGCTACACCTTC